This TCR beta chain was profiled in a study of blood T cell repertoires in COVID-19. Whole-study context: From the United States, Italy and Spain came samples of acute and convalescent COVID-19. The analysed material was cDNA or gDNA that came from T cells, B-cell-depleted T cells, or PBMCs.

The V and J ends lost 3 bases and 7 bases respectively, with 12 bases between them. The germline gives CDR1 DFQATT, CDR2 SNEGSKA (reference sequence). CDR3 length equals 13 residues. Clones were sequenced by immunoSEQ multiplex PCR, and TCRdb holds only the in-frame ones, with some missing. The table lists some 230,000 clones, less than 90% of them singletons. This clonotype originated in a woman in her sixties who had recovered from COVID-19. V gene TRBV20-1 combines with J gene TRBJ1-4; the D gene is possibly TRBD1 (5 bases). The specimen sequenced was peripheral blood. The CDR3 nucleotides are TGCAGTGCTAGTGGGAGGGGTGGTGAAAAACTGTTTTTT. It yields the protein CSASGRGGEKLFF.